The entry that follows covers one T cell receptor beta chain sequence. Looked up from germline, CDR1 is SGHTA and CDR2 is FQGNSA. V gave up 1 base and J gave up 1 base, with 6 bases separating them. The CDR3 is 14 amino acids. This entry belongs to a study of T cell responses to AZD1222 COVID-19 vaccine. For the study at large: Second-dose intervals near 4 or 12 weeks were combined.

The data were produced by immunoSEQ multiplex PCR, yet TCRdb's version contains in-frame clones alone and is incomplete. This repertoire shows 180,000 or so clones, about 86% found once; its top ten account for 7.5% to 9.5%. The sample in question was peripheral blood, obtained on day 0 of AZD1222 vaccination. The V gene is TRBV7-2, the J gene TRBJ2-3, with D possibly being TRBD1 (5 bases). The receptor comes from an adult in good health. CDR3 DNA: TGTGCCAGCAGCTTAGACAGGCGCACAGATACGCAGTATTTT. This encodes CASSLDRRTDTQYF.